The 29 T cell receptor beta chains below come from one sample, sequenced in a study of cytomegalovirus exposure and HLA in healthy donors. The PCR had 60 Vbeta and 13 Jbeta primers. The protocol was immunoSEQ multiplex PCR, while the TCRdb copy is restricted to in-frame clones and leaves out a portion. The sample lists around 140,000 clones; 65% to 85% were seen once. What was sequenced was PBMCs. The receptors shown here come from a woman aged 18-35 years in good health and CMV-seronegative.

The J gene is TRBJ2-7, the V gene TRBV7-9; D is unresolved. V lost 3 bases and J 4 bases, leaving 13 bases between the germline ends. This CDR3 is built from 14 residues. Germline V gene lookup returns CDR1 SEHNR and CDR2 FQNEAQ (reference sequence). CDR3 protein: CASSFLGPEYEQYF. The CDR3 nucleotides read TGTGCCAGCAGCTTCCTAGGCCCCGAGTACGAGCAGTACTTC. Variable domain in full (rest from reference TRBV7-9 and TRBJ2-7): DTGVSQNPRHKITKRGQNVTFRCDPISEHNRLYWYRQTLGQGPEFLTYFQNEAQLEKSRLLSDRFSAERPKGSFSTLEIQRTEQGDSAMYLCASSFLGPEYEQYFGPGTRLTVT.

V and J are TRBV9 and TRBJ2-7, with D perhaps matching TRBD1 (6 bases). V was pared by 2 bases and J by 1 base, with 10 bases between. CDR3 length: 14 residues. Germline CDR1 SGDLS, CDR2 YYNGEE. The CDR3 region has the DNA TGTGCCAGCAGCGTGGGGGCAGGATCCTACGAGCAGTACTTC. Residues: CASSVGAGSYEQYF.

V and J are TRBV19 and TRBJ2-3; tentative D call: TRBD2 (6 bases). V was trimmed by 6 bases and J by 3 bases, leaving 13 bases between them. The germline V gene has CDR1 LNHDA and CDR2 SQIVND (reference sequence). This CDR3 is built from 14 residues. In nucleotides, the CDR3 is TGTGCCAGTAGCCCGGGACTGACGACAGATACGCAGTATTTT. This gives the protein CASSPGLTTDTQYF.

CDR3 residues: CAGADSATNEKLFF. Written as DNA, the CDR3 is TGTGCCGGGGCGGACAGCGCAACTAATGAAAAACTGTTTTTT. The chain has TRBV6-5 and TRBJ1-4; weak D call: TRBD1 (6 bases). The V gene lost 11 bases and the J gene lost 0 bases, with 13 bases spanning the gap. The CDR3 totals 14 residues. CDR1 is MNHEY and CDR2 is SVGAGI in the germline V gene.

The chain links TRBV4-1 to TRBJ2-1; 11 bases agree with TRBD2. V shed 3 bases and J 8 bases; nucleotides not matched to a gene: 9. Germline-derived CDR1 and CDR2 are MGHRA and YSYEKL. This CDR3 has 16 residues. The CDR3 DNA reads TGCGCCAGCAGCCAGGGAACTAGCGGGAGATTTCATGAGCAGTTCTTC. It translates to CASSQGTSGRFHEQFF.

V is TRBV6-4 and J is TRBJ2-1; D may be TRBD2 (5 bases). The V end was cut by 2 bases, the J end by 4 bases, with 9 bases between. Looked up from germline, CDR1 is MRHNA and CDR2 is SNTAGT. This CDR3 region has 14 residues. In DNA, the CDR3 is TGTGCCAGCAGTGACGCTCGGAGGTACAATGAGCAGTTCTTC. It encodes CASSDARRYNEQFF.

The table lists this clone with a few counts. This rearrangement joins TRBV5-1 to TRBJ1-3; D is perhaps TRBD1 (5 bases). Between the trimmed V and J ends, which lost 1 base and 3 bases, there was a span of 11 bases. Germline V gene sequence: CDR1 SGHRS, CDR2 YFSETQ. The CDR3 runs to 15 residues. CDR3: CASSLTGGNGNTIYF. The CDR3, as DNA: TGCGCCAGCAGCTTGACCGGGGGAAATGGAAACACCATATATTTT.

The chain has TRBV18 and TRBJ2-5, with D possibly TRBD1 on 6 matching bases. The V gene's germline CDR1 is KGHSH and CDR2 LQKENI. This CDR3 spans 14 amino acids. V shed 4 bases and J shed 2 bases, with 11 bases lying between them. CDR3 amino acids: CASSLNRDQETQYF. The CDR3 region has the DNA TGTGCCAGCTCACTTAACAGGGATCAAGAGACCCAGTACTTC. Full variable domain (remainder filled in from reference TRBV18 and TRBJ2-5): NAGVMQNPRHLVRRRGQEARLRCSPMKGHSHVYWYRQLPEEGLKFMVYLQKENIIDESGMPKERFSAEFPKEGPSILRIQQVVRGDSAAYFCASSLNRDQETQYFGPGTRLLVL.

The chain couples TRBV5-4 to TRBJ2-1; 11 nucleotides agree with TRBD1. The CDR3 has 16 amino acids. V was pared by 4 bases and J by 7 bases, with 10 bases of the junction left unmatched. The V gene's germline CDR1 is SGHNT and CDR2 YYREEE (reference sequence). CDR3: CASSPWGQGDLNEQFF. CDR3 DNA: TGTGCCAGCAGCCCCTGGGGACAGGGGGACTTGAATGAGCAGTTCTTC.

This clone has only a few counts. This chain uses TRBV7-9 with TRBJ1-4, with 9 bases identical to TRBD1. The CDR3 is 16 residues long. With V trimmed by 6 bases and J by 4 bases, 9 bases remained unmatched. Germline V gives CDR1 SEHNR, CDR2 FQNEAQ (reference sequence). The CDR3 here is CASSQYRDRDNEKLFF. CDR3 in DNA: TGTGCCAGCAGTCAATACCGGGACAGGGATAATGAAAAACTGTTTTTT.

The CDR3 DNA is TGTGCCGGGGCTGGGTCTAACTATGGCTACACCTTC. Translated: CAGAGSNYGYTF. The chain recombines TRBV30 with TRBJ1-2; a weak D match, TRBD1 (5 bases). With 8 bases removed from V and 0 bases from J, the gap between germline ends came to 10 bases. CDR1 is GTSNPN and CDR2 is SVGIG in the germline V gene (reference sequence). There are 12 residues in the CDR3.

The chain combines TRBV5-4 with TRBJ2-5; no reliable D call. CDR1 and CDR2 (germline): SGHNT, YYREEE (reference sequence). This CDR3 has 15 amino acids. V was clipped by 4 bases and J by 0 bases, with 13 bases between them. The CDR3 DNA reads as TGTGCCAGCAGCCCATTGGTGGCAGACCAAGAGACCCAGTACTTC. This sequence encodes CASSPLVADQETQYF.

The genes are TRBV7-2 and TRBJ1-2, with 8 bases lining up with TRBD1. The CDR3 has 14 amino acids. Germline V lookup: CDR1 SGHTA, CDR2 FQGNSA. Germline trimming cut 4 bases from V and 4 bases from J; bases unmatched to any gene: 5. The CDR3 spells CASSSYRGSYGYTF. DNA for the CDR3: TGTGCCAGCAGCTCCTACAGGGGGAGCTATGGCTACACCTTC.

A single count supports this clone. V usage is TRBV29-1 and J usage is TRBJ2-3; possibly TRBD2 for D (6 bases). This CDR3 is built from 14 residues. V was cut by 5 bases and J by 3 bases, with 15 bases left in between. CDR1 and CDR2 from the germline V gene are SQVTM and ANQGSEA. The CDR3 is CSVSFAGTTDTQYF. CDR3 DNA sequence: TGCAGCGTTTCTTTTGCGGGAACTACAGATACGCAGTATTTT.

V gene TRBV2 combines with J gene TRBJ2-7; 9 bases map to TRBD2. Germline assignment: CDR1 SNHLY and CDR2 FYNNEI. V shed 6 bases, J shed 0 bases, and the junction held 12 bases outside the gene matches. This CDR3 spans 17 amino acids. CDR3 DNA: TGTGCCAGCAGGGCCGGTACTAGCGGGTTAAGCTCCTACGAGCAGTACTTC. Translated, it gives CASRAGTSGLSSYEQYF.

This chain links TRBV6-5 with TRBJ2-7; TRBD1 is a possible D gene (5 bases). The CDR3 length is 15 residues. The V end was cut by 0 bases, the J end by 3 bases, with 12 bases between. CDR1 is MNHEY, CDR2 SVGAGI, per germline. The CDR3 nucleotides are TGTGCCAGCAGTTACTCTTCAGGGTGGGACTACGAGCAGTACTTC. Protein product: CASSYSSGWDYEQYF.

The chain employs TRBV10-1 and TRBJ2-2; D perhaps matches TRBD1 (5 bases). The V and J ends lost 6 bases and 3 bases respectively, with 5 bases between them. The CDR3 runs 12 residues. CDR1 and CDR2 from the germline V gene are WNHNN and SYGVQD (reference sequence). The CDR3 DNA reads as TGCGCCAGCAGAGGGGACACCGGGGAGCTGTTTTTT. This translates into CASRGDTGELFF.

This clone was found a few times. V and J are TRBV11-2 and TRBJ1-1; no definite D call. Germline CDR1 reads SGHAT; CDR2 reads FQNNGV. This CDR3 has 12 amino acids. V lost 5 bases to trimming and J lost 5 bases, with 9 bases between them. CDR3 sequence (DNA): TGTGCCAGCAGCCTCGACAAGACTGAAGCTTTCTTT. Protein: CASSLDKTEAFF.

The rearrangement links TRBV11-2 to TRBJ1-2, with 7 bases matching TRBD1. V gave up 6 bases and J gave up 4 bases; unmatched junction bases: 5. Germline V gives CDR1 SGHAT, CDR2 FQNNGV. This CDR3 has 13 residues. The chain's CDR3 is CASSPGTVYGYTF. For the CDR3, the DNA is TGTGCCAGCAGTCCCGGGACAGTCTATGGCTACACCTTC.

The V gene is TRBV18, the J gene TRBJ1-1, with 7 bases fitting TRBD1. The CDR3 is made up of 15 amino acids. Germline V gene lookup returns CDR1 KGHSH and CDR2 LQKENI. V lost 5 bases and J lost 1; bases outside the gene matches: 7. CDR3 sequence reads: CASSVRDSSNTEAFF. The CDR3 nucleotides read TGTGCCAGCTCAGTCCGGGACAGCTCGAACACTGAAGCTTTCTTT.

This CDR3 reads CAWSVTRYYNEQFF. CDR3 nucleotides: TGTGCCTGGAGTGTCACGAGATATTACAATGAGCAGTTCTTC. This rearrangement joins TRBV30 to TRBJ2-1; D gene uncertain. The ends were cut back, 0 bases at V and 4 bases at J, with 10 bases in the middle. CDR1 GTSNPN and CDR2 SVGIG come from the germline V gene (reference sequence). The CDR3 length is 14 residues.

The genes are TRBV2 and TRBJ1-1; D may be TRBD1 (6 bases). Germline V gene data show CDR1 as SNHLY and CDR2 as FYNNEI. The CDR3 has 12 residues. V lost 5 bases to trimming and J lost 5 bases, with 9 bases between them. The CDR3 DNA follows: TGTGCCAGCAGTACAGGGTTGACTGAAGCTTTCTTT. Translation gives CASSTGLTEAFF. The full variable domain, its missing parts supplied by reference TRBV2 and TRBJ1-1, is EPEVTQTPSHQVTQMGQEVILRCVPISNHLYFYWYRQILGQKVEFLVSFYNNEISEKSEIFDDQFSVERPDGSNFTLKIRSTKLEDSAMYFCASSTGLTEAFFGQGTRLTVV.

The chain carries TRBV6-5 and TRBJ1-2, with 11 positions matching TRBD1. The V and J ends lost 6 bases and 4 bases, in that order; junction bases with no gene match: 4. The CDR3 loop spans 14 amino acids. CDR1 MNHEY and CDR2 SVGAGI come from the germline V gene. The CDR3 DNA is TGTGCCAGCAGCCGAGGACAGGGGGCCTATGGCTACACCTTC. It specifies CASSRGQGAYGYTF.

This chain uses TRBV20-1 with TRBJ2-3; D might be TRBD2 (6 bases). CDR1 DFQATT and CDR2 SNEGSKA come from the germline V gene (reference sequence). CDR3 size: 11 residues. The CDR3 sequence is CSAERENTQYF. Here the CDR3 DNA reads TGCAGCGCCGAACGGGAGAACACGCAGTATTTT.

The chain employs TRBV5-1 and TRBJ2-7; D might be TRBD1 (5 bases). In germline, CDR1 is SGHRS, CDR2 YFSETQ. The CDR3 covers 13 residues. Trimming removed 0 bases from V and 7 bases from J, with 11 bases in between. The chain's CDR3 is CASSLVGVGEQYF. CDR3 nucleotide sequence: TGCGCCAGCAGCTTGGTAGGGGTAGGGGAGCAGTACTTC.

The chain is built from TRBV30 and TRBJ1-1; D call uncertain. Germline CDR1 reads GTSNPN; CDR2 reads SVGIG (reference sequence). The CDR3 is made up of 11 amino acids. The germline V and J ends were trimmed by 0 bases and 5 bases, with 4 bases remaining between them. The CDR3 DNA reads as TGTGCCTGGAGTGTACAGACTGAAGCTTTCTTT. It codes for CAWSVQTEAFF.

The CDR3 loop reads CASSGLSGREFPGELFF. In nucleotides, the CDR3 is TGTGCCAGCAGCGGCTTGAGCGGGAGGGAGTTCCCCGGGGAGCTGTTTTTT. The V call is TRBV9, the J call TRBJ2-2; 10 nucleotides match TRBD2. The germline gives CDR1 SGDLS, CDR2 YYNGEE. V shed 3 bases, J shed 6 bases, and the junction held 11 bases outside the gene matches. There are 17 residues in the CDR3.

This clone was picked up many times. This rearrangement joins TRBV6-1 to TRBJ1-1, with D perhaps matching TRBD1 (6 bases). Germline V gene data show CDR1 as MNHNS and CDR2 as SASEGT. Trimming left V 4 bases short and J 2 bases short, with 14 bases between. This CDR3 region has 15 residues. This chain's CDR3 is CASSAEGTPNTEAFF. The CDR3 DNA reads TGTGCCAGCAGTGCAGAAGGGACACCTAACACTGAAGCTTTCTTT.

The chain combines TRBV4-1 with TRBJ1-5; D unresolved. CDR1 MGHRA and CDR2 YSYEKL come from the germline V gene. The ends were cut back, 0 bases at V and 7 bases at J, with 22 bases in the middle. The CDR3 extends over 18 amino acids. CDR3 DNA: TGCGCCAGCAGCCAAGATCGGCTCCGTAGCGAAGTAGGGCAGCCCCAGCATTTT. This sequence encodes CASSQDRLRSEVGQPQHF.